Listed here is a single T cell receptor beta chain. This entry belongs to a study of chemoradiotherapy in HPV16-positive cancers. In the study overall: Two HPV16-positive patients' cells yielded candidate HPV-specific clones and common motifs.

Samples were taken several times over chemoradiotherapy. The table came from immunoSEQ multiplex PCR; TCRdb's copy has only in-frame clones and leaves some out. The table has fewer than 25,000 clones, roughly 89% seen once. The germline V and J ends were trimmed by 1 base and 6 bases, with 15 bases remaining between them. The CDR3 spans 15 residues. CDR1 KGHSH and CDR2 LQKENI come from the germline V gene. The origin of this receptor is a human donor with HPV-associated anogenital cancer. The specimen comprised blood, sampled from a patient who underwent chemoradiotherapy. This sequence joins TRBV18 and TRBJ1-2; no definite D call. The CDR3 spells CASSPLRGPGDGYTF. CDR3 DNA: TGTGCCAGCTCACCACTTCGCGGGCCCGGTGATGGCTACACCTTC.